Following are 2 T cell receptor beta chains from one sample sequenced in a study of identical twins. TCRdb re-called the 5' RACE reads through MiXCR, storing one row per CDR3 protein. The sample has around 470,000 distinct CDR3 sequences; approximately 15% are singletons. These data also featured in a second study, about yellow fever vaccine responses in identical twins.

The sequenced sample was CD4+ T cells sorted from blood. These receptors all come from a woman younger than 30 in good health.

V usage is TRBV5-1 and J usage is TRBJ2-2; TRBD2 matches at 15 bases. Germline V gene data show CDR1 as SGHRS and CDR2 as YFSETQ. The CDR3 loop spans 18 amino acids. The V and J ends lost 4 bases and 2 bases, in that order; junction bases with no gene match: 6. Here the CDR3 reads CASSPPGLAGGNTGELFF. CDR3 DNA sequence: TGCGCCAGCAGCCCTCCGGGACTAGCGGGGGGTAACACCGGGGAGCTGTTTTTT. The complete variable domain, with remaining parts taken from reference TRBV5-1 and TRBJ2-2, reads KAGVTQTPRYLIKTRGQQVTLSCSPISGHRSVSWYQQTPGQGLQFLFEYFSETQRNKGNFPGRFSGRQFSNSRSEMNVSTLELGDSALYLCASSPPGLAGGNTGELFFGEGSRLTVL.

This clonotype was found many times. The chain has TRBV12-3 or TRBV12-4 and TRBJ1-2, with 10 bases lining up with TRBD1. Losses at the gene ends were 6 bases for V and 5 bases for J; bases not matched to a gene: 9. The CDR3 is 15 amino acids. As DNA, the CDR3 is TGTGCCAGCAGCTCTCCGGGACAGGGGTCGTATGGCTACACCTTC. Its translation: CASSSPGQGSYGYTF.